Each of the 20 T cell receptor beta chains below was sequenced from the same sample in a study of shared clonotypes between healthy human individuals. Assay: immunoSEQ multiplex PCR; the TCRdb copy retains only in-frame clones and omits some. The table shows millions of clones, with 85% to 95% occurring only once. Input material: naive CD4+ T cells sorted from blood. The subset was: CD45RA+ positively selected. Source of these receptors: a man aged 18 to 30 in good health.

The chain joins TRBV9 to TRBJ2-5; 11 bases match TRBD2. Germline values: CDR1 SGDLS, CDR2 YYNGEE. Trimming took 0 bases from V and 5 from J; bases not matched to a gene: 9. This CDR3 has 17 residues. CDR3 DNA: TGTGCCAGCAGCGTAGCGGATAGCGGGAGGGCCTGGGAGACCCAGTACTTC. It is translated as CASSVADSGRAWETQYF.

This clone was seen a single time. CDR3: CASSPQSGNTIYF. As DNA, the CDR3 is TGTGCCAGCAGTCCTCAGTCTGGAAACACCATATATTTT. The rearrangement links TRBV6-5 to TRBJ1-3; no clear D gene. The germline V gene encodes CDR1 MNHEY and CDR2 SVGAGI. Trimming removed 5 bases from V and 1 base from J, with 6 bases in between. This CDR3 has 13 amino acids.

The chain employs TRBV7-8 and TRBJ1-1; 8 bases are shared with TRBD1. CDR1 is SGHVS and CDR2 is FQNEAQ in the germline V gene. The CDR3 consists of 16 residues. Trimming cost V 0 bases and J 0 bases; bases outside gene matches: 3. CDR3 DNA sequence: TGTGCCAGCAGCTTAGCCCCAGGGGGCGTGAACACTGAAGCTTTCTTT. This sequence encodes CASSLAPGGVNTEAFF.

V is TRBV10-3 and J is TRBJ1-1, with a possible D match to TRBD1 (5 bases). Germline CDR1 reads ENHRY; CDR2 reads SYGVKD. The germline V and J ends were trimmed by 4 bases and 0 bases, with 24 bases remaining between them. The CDR3 length is 19 residues. CDR3 protein: CAISGSGQGGTVMNTEAFF. The CDR3 nucleotides read TGTGCCATCAGTGGGTCCGGGCAGGGTGGGACGGTTATGAACACTGAAGCTTTCTTT.

In its sample, this clone was seen once. The rearrangement uses TRBV4-1 and TRBJ2-5; 8 bases match TRBD2. Per germline, CDR1 MGHRA and CDR2 YSYEKL. The CDR3 runs 15 residues. The junction had 10 bases not matched to a gene; V was cut back by 5 bases and J by 5 bases. CDR3 nucleotides: TGCGCCAGCAGCGCGGGGGGTTTGGTGCGGGAGACCCAGTACTTC. Protein: CASSAGGLVRETQYF.

The chain carries TRBV18 and TRBJ2-7, with D tentatively TRBD1 (6 bases). The CDR3 is made up of 16 amino acids. Trimming left V 3 bases short and J 3 bases short, with 18 bases between. Germline CDR1 and CDR2: KGHSH and LQKENI. The CDR3 reads CASSPRPPGVGYEQYF. The CDR3 bases are TGTGCCAGCTCACCCCGACCCCCAGGGGTAGGCTACGAGCAGTACTTC.

This clone was seen just once. The chain has TRBV4-2 and TRBJ2-7; 9 bases fit TRBD2. V lost 1 base to trimming and J lost 4 bases; unmatched junction nucleotides: 5. CDR1 is LGHNA, CDR2 YNFKEQ, per germline. The CDR3 consists of 15 residues. CDR3 nucleotide sequence: TGTGCCAGCAGCCAAGGGCCTAGCGGGGAATACGAGCAGTACTTC. Translation: CASSQGPSGEYEQYF.

This clone was counted only a few times. This clone may be a read error of a much larger clone one base away. The same CDR3 arises from other DNA sequences in this sample as well. The chain links TRBV11-1 to TRBJ1-1; no clear D. This CDR3 region has 13 residues. Germline V gene data show CDR1 as SGHAT and CDR2 as FQDESV (reference sequence). V was cut by 0 bases and J by 1 base, with 3 bases left in between. The CDR3 reads CASSLAGNTEAFF. The CDR3 nucleotides read TGTGCCAGCAGCTTAGCAGGGAACACTGAAGCTTTCTTT.

The chain is built from TRBV18 and TRBJ2-2; D unclear. Germline V CDR1 and CDR2: KGHSH, LQKENI. Trimming took 5 bases from V and 4 from J, leaving 14 bases between them. The CDR3 loop spans 15 amino acids. The CDR3 nucleotides are TGTGCCAGCTCAACCCAGGTTTTGGTCACCGGGGAGCTGTTTTTT. This translates into CASSTQVLVTGELFF. Supplemented by reference TRBV18 and TRBJ2-2, the full variable domain reads NAGVMQNPRHLVRRRGQEARLRCSPMKGHSHVYWYRQLPEEGLKFMVYLQKENIIDESGMPKERFSAEFPKEGPSILRIQQVVRGDSAAYFCASSTQVLVTGELFFGEGSRLTVL.

Worth noting for this clone: This specimen includes other DNA sequences encoding the same CDR3. This chain uses TRBV5-1 with TRBJ2-2; D gene ambiguous. V lost 3 bases and J 0 bases, leaving 3 bases between the germline ends. Germline V gene data show CDR1 as SGHRS and CDR2 as YFSETQ. This CDR3 comprises 13 residues. CDR3 bases: TGCGCCAGCAGCTCTTCGAACACCGGGGAGCTGTTTTTT. Amino acids: CASSSSNTGELFF. The full variable domain, rest sourced from reference TRBV5-1 and TRBJ2-2, is KAGVTQTPRYLIKTRGQQVTLSCSPISGHRSVSWYQQTPGQGLQFLFEYFSETQRNKGNFPGRFSGRQFSNSRSEMNVSTLELGDSALYLCASSSSNTGELFFGEGSRLTVL.

This clone was seen once. The sample holds other DNA sequences that translate to the same CDR3. The CDR3, as DNA: TGTGCCAGTAGTCCCCGGACAGGTTATGAAAAACTGTTTTTT. Translation gives CASSPRTGYEKLFF. The J gene is TRBJ1-4, the V gene TRBV19, with TRBD1 matching over 7 bases. Germline CDR1 and CDR2: LNHDA and SQIVND (reference sequence). Trimming at V came to 5 bases and at J to 6 bases, leaving 6 bases not matched to a gene. The length of the CDR3 is 14 residues.

Only a few counts were recorded for this clone. This chain links TRBV6-5 with TRBJ2-3; 7 bases match TRBD1. CDR1 and CDR2 from the germline V gene are MNHEY and SVGAGI. CDR3 size: 15 residues. V gave up 2 bases and J gave up 3 bases; unmatched junction bases: 5. CDR3 residues: CASSYGTDYTDTQYF. In DNA, the CDR3 is TGTGCCAGCAGTTACGGGACAGACTATACAGATACGCAGTATTTT.

V gene TRBV27 combines with J gene TRBJ2-5; D is possibly TRBD1 or TRBD2 (5 bases each). Germline V lookup: CDR1 MNHEY, CDR2 SMNVEV (reference sequence). Trimming cost V 8 bases and J 9 bases, with 25 bases left between them. The CDR3 spans 15 residues. This CDR3 is CASGRGSLGASAQYF. The CDR3 nucleotides read TGTGCCAGCGGCCGGGGTTCCCTCGGGGCCTCGGCCCAGTACTTC.

This chain connects TRBV7-2 to TRBJ2-1; D is unclear. V was pared by 5 bases and J by 5 bases, with 13 bases between. Germline CDR1 is SGHTA and CDR2 is FQGNSA. CDR3 length: 14 amino acids. For the CDR3, the DNA is TGTGCCAGCAGCACCTCTCTAGGAAACAATGAGCAGTTCTTC. This encodes CASSTSLGNNEQFF.

This clone appeared once. The chain links TRBV6-6 to TRBJ1-5; tentatively, D is TRBD1 (5 bases). The CDR3 spans 13 residues. V was cut by 8 bases and J by 3 bases, with 11 bases left in between. The germline gives CDR1 MNHNY, CDR2 SVGAGI (reference sequence). The CDR3 DNA reads TGTGCCAGCTCCGGGGGAACCAATCAGCCCCAGCATTTT. This gives the protein CASSGGTNQPQHF.

This sequence joins TRBV7-9 and TRBJ2-3; no clear D gene. The CDR3 contains 15 residues. The V end was cut by 5 bases, the J end by 2 bases, with 14 bases between. CDR1 is SEHNR and CDR2 is FQNEAQ in the germline V gene (reference sequence). The CDR3 DNA is TGTGCCAGCAGCCCTTCAGGCAGGTCCACAGATACGCAGTATTTT. Translating gives CASSPSGRSTDTQYF.

Remarks on this clone: The sample holds other DNA sequences that translate to the same CDR3. The chain recombines TRBV5-6 with TRBJ2-1; 10 bases match TRBD2. The CDR3 runs to 15 residues. CDR1 is SGHDT, CDR2 YYEEEE, per germline. V lost 4 bases and J lost 3; bases outside the gene matches: 4. DNA for the CDR3: TGTGCCAGCAGCCCGGGGACTAGCGTCTACAATGAGCAGTTCTTC. It is translated as CASSPGTSVYNEQFF.

For the CDR3, the DNA is TGCGCCAGCAGCACAACCGGGACAGCGCCCTACAATGAGCAGTTCTTC. It specifies CASSTTGTAPYNEQFF. V usage is TRBV5-1 and J usage is TRBJ2-1; the match to TRBD1 covers 7 bases. The ends lost 4 bases at V and 2 bases at J; junction bases unmatched: 9. The germline gives CDR1 SGHRS, CDR2 YFSETQ. The CDR3 runs 16 residues. The variable domain in full, completed from reference TRBV5-1 and TRBJ2-1, reads KAGVTQTPRYLIKTRGQQVTLSCSPISGHRSVSWYQQTPGQGLQFLFEYFSETQRNKGNFPGRFSGRQFSNSRSEMNVSTLELGDSALYLCASSTTGTAPYNEQFFGPGTRLTVL.

Here the CDR3 reads CASSSTGTGGRNTIYF. Here the CDR3 DNA reads TGTGCCAGCAGTTCAACCGGGACAGGGGGCCGAAACACCATATATTTT. The rearrangement joins TRBV6-5 to TRBJ1-3, with 12 bases matching TRBD1. This CDR3 contains 16 residues. Germline CDR1 and CDR2: MNHEY and SVGAGI. The J segment lost 5 bases and the V segment lost 4 bases, leaving 6 bases of the junction unmatched.

Worth noting for this clone: This sample includes further DNA sequences coding for the same CDR3. The V and J genes are TRBV20-1 and TRBJ1-1; D is unclear. This CDR3 contains 10 residues. V gave up 3 bases and J gave up 4 bases, with 3 bases separating them. CDR1 is DFQATT and CDR2 is SNEGSKA in the germline V gene (reference sequence). This CDR3 is CSARVTEAFF. CDR3 coding DNA: TGCAGTGCTAGGGTCACTGAAGCTTTCTTT.